The 20 T cell receptor beta chains given below trace back to one sample, sequenced in a study of human T cells and chemical hapten exposure. Time point here: patch test 2, 6 weeks after DPC sensitization. As for treatment: therapeutic diphenylcyclopropenone sensitization with weekly scalp DPC. TCRdb re-called the RACE reads with MiXCR, one entry per CDR3 protein. The sample gives tens of thousands of distinct CDR3 sequences, 8% to 10% of which show up once; 6.6% is in the top ten. The sequences come from whole blood, collected in connection with sensitization to the hapten diphenylcyclopropenone (DPC). Source of these receptors: a man aged 25-40 years with alopecia areata. Some clones in this sample may be carry-over from other donors' samples.

This clonotype showed up many times. The J gene is TRBJ2-7, the V gene TRBV20-1; D could derive from TRBD1 or TRBD2 (7 bases each). Trimming left V 3 bases short and J 7 bases short, with 19 bases between. In germline, CDR1 is DFQATT, CDR2 SNEGSKA (reference sequence). This CDR3 region has 14 residues. The CDR3 region has the DNA TGCAGTGCTAGTCGGCAGGGGGGGTTAGGGGAGCAGTACTTC. Encoded protein: CSASRQGGLGEQYF.

In its sample, this clonotype was seen many times. V and J are TRBV29-1 and TRBJ1-2; D is undetermined. The V end was cut by 7 bases, the J end by 0 bases, with 6 bases between. Germline-derived CDR1 and CDR2 are SQVTM and ANQGSEA. This CDR3 has 11 residues. Here the CDR3 reads CSAPTNYGYTF. The CDR3 coding sequence is TGCAGCGCTCCTACTAACTATGGCTACACCTTC.

Concerning this clonotype itself: A much larger clone lies one base from this, so it may be a read error. No conserved phenylalanine or tryptophan ends this CDR3, so it is likely a read error. The DNA is left out, because the CDR3 cannot be placed on it with certainty; the CDR3 is given as TCRdb lists it. The CDR3 here is CASSAGQAEVFL. The chain employs TRBV6-5 and TRBJ1-1; the table gives TRBD1 as D, unverified against the DNA. Germline loops: CDR1 MNHEY, CDR2 SVGAGI. The CDR3 spans 12 residues, counting both ends.

The chain uses TRBV11-2 and TRBJ2-2; 7 nucleotides align to TRBD2. V gave up 5 bases and J gave up 0 bases; unmatched junction bases: 6. CDR1 and CDR2 (germline): SGHAT, FQNNGV. The CDR3 extends over 16 amino acids. CDR3 in amino acids: CASSPGGTTNTGELFF. The CDR3 nucleotides read TGTGCCAGCAGCCCCGGGGGGACCACGAACACCGGGGAGCTGTTTTTT.

This clonotype was seen repeatedly, ten times or more. The chain employs TRBV4-3 and TRBJ2-3; weak D call: TRBD2 (6 bases). Germline V CDR1 and CDR2: LGHNA, YSLEER. Trimming removed 1 base from V and 5 bases from J, with 13 bases in between. The length of the CDR3 is 15 residues. The CDR3 DNA sequence: TGCGCCAGCAGCCAAGTCTTCGGGGACTTAGATACGCAGTATTTT. It codes for CASSQVFGDLDTQYF.

The J gene is TRBJ2-5, the V gene TRBV9; weak D call: TRBD1 (5 bases). This CDR3 has 16 residues. The V gene lost 0 bases and the J gene lost 5 bases, with 17 bases spanning the gap. Germline V gene data show CDR1 as SGDLS and CDR2 as YYNGEE. CDR3 protein: CASSVELGQGPETQYF. CDR3 coding DNA: TGTGCCAGCAGCGTAGAATTGGGCCAGGGTCCTGAGACCCAGTACTTC.

This clonotype was counted many times. In DNA form, the CDR3 reads TGTGCCAGCTCAGGGTCGTTCACCGGGGAGCTGTTTTTT. It codes for CASSGSFTGELFF. This chain links TRBV12-3 or TRBV12-4 with TRBJ2-2; a possible D gene is TRBD1 (5 bases). V was clipped by 8 bases and J by 4 bases, with 11 bases between them. The CDR3 is 13 residues long.

The table lists this clonotype with many counts. The chain carries TRBV20-1 and TRBJ1-4; possibly TRBD1 for D (6 bases). Between the trimmed V and J ends, which lost 1 base and 7 bases, there was a span of 10 bases. Germline CDR1 and CDR2: DFQATT and SNEGSKA (reference sequence). This CDR3 is built from 13 residues. CDR3 in DNA: TGCAGTGCTAGAGTACAGGGATTTGAAAAACTGTTTTTT. Translating it yields CSARVQGFEKLFF.

This clonotype was found a few times. This chain connects TRBV12-3 or TRBV12-4 to TRBJ2-3, with 7 bases aligning to TRBD1. The CDR3 loop spans 14 amino acids. Trimming cost V 10 bases and J 0 bases; bases outside gene matches: 7. The chain's CDR3 is CATRQGTSTDTQYF. The CDR3 nucleotides are TGTGCCACCCGACAGGGCACTAGCACAGATACGCAGTATTTT.

This clonotype was found many times. The gene calls are TRBV6-5 and TRBJ1-4; 8 nucleotides agree with TRBD1. After removal of 7 bases from V and 0 bases from J, the junction contained 4 bases not matched to a gene. The germline CDR1 and CDR2 sequences are MNHEY and SVGAGI. The CDR3 is made up of 15 amino acids. CDR3 loop: CASKGTGATNEKLFF. The DNA for the CDR3 is TGTGCCAGCAAGGGGACAGGTGCAACTAATGAAAAACTGTTTTTT.

This clonotype was detected ten times or more. This rearrangement joins TRBV20-1 to TRBJ2-1; D remains ambiguous. Trimming stripped 6 bases from V and 6 bases from J, with 18 bases between. There are 14 residues in the CDR3. CDR1 and CDR2 (germline): DFQATT, SNEGSKA (reference sequence). The CDR3 is CSAEPTHNPNEQFF. The CDR3 DNA reads as TGCAGTGCCGAGCCCACCCATAACCCCAATGAGCAGTTCTTC.

This clonotype is labeled as medium-sized. This chain connects TRBV7-8 to TRBJ2-5; D may be TRBD2 (5 bases). The ends were cut back, 6 bases at V and 5 bases at J, with 7 bases in the middle. This CDR3 is built from 11 residues. Per the germline V gene, CDR1 is SGHVS and CDR2 is FQNEAQ. CDR3 sequence reads: CASSSGETQYF. CDR3 bases: TGTGCCAGCAGTTCGGGGGAGACCCAGTACTTC.

This clonotype was seen repeatedly, ten times or more. One end of the junction does not line up with germline, which may come from a read error. This chain links TRBV5-6 with TRBJ2-1; TRBD2 matches at 13 bases. CDR3 length: 14 residues. Per germline, CDR1 SGHDT and CDR2 YYEEEE. Written as DNA, the CDR3 is TGTGCCAGCAGCTATTATGGACTAGCGGGAGATCAGGTCTTC. Amino acid sequence: CASSYYGLAGDQVF.

This clonotype has just a few counts. The DNA of the CDR3 is TGTGCCAGCCTCCGAGACAGGATCTATGGCTACACCTTC. Translation gives CASLRDRIYGYTF. V gene TRBV12-3 or TRBV12-4 combines with J gene TRBJ1-2; D is possibly TRBD1 (6 bases). The length of the CDR3 is 13 residues. The ends were cut back, 8 bases at V and 4 bases at J, with 14 bases in the middle.

This clonotype came up many times. The V call is TRBV6-2 or TRBV6-3, the J call TRBJ2-2; D tentatively reads TRBD1 or TRBD2 (5 bases each). V was clipped by 8 bases and J by 7 bases, with 14 bases between them. CDR1 MNHEY and CDR2 SVGEGT come from the germline V gene. The CDR3 runs 13 residues. The CDR3 protein is CASLGTLIGELFF. In DNA form, the CDR3 reads TGTGCCAGCCTCGGGACCCTTATCGGGGAGCTGTTTTTT.

In this sample, this clonotype turned up a few times. The chain uses TRBV6-6 and TRBJ1-1, with TRBD1 identical over 7 bases. Germline CDR1 MNHNY, CDR2 SVGAGI (reference sequence). V lost 5 bases to trimming and J lost 5 bases; unmatched junction nucleotides: 5. This CDR3 is 13 amino acids long. The CDR3 spells CASSIGGQTEAFF. In nucleotides, the CDR3 is TGTGCCAGCAGTATTGGGGGACAGACTGAAGCTTTCTTT.

The sample holds a few counts of this clonotype. The chain carries TRBV11-3 and TRBJ2-7; a weak D match, TRBD2 (7 bases). Germline CDR1 is SGHNT and CDR2 is YENEEA. The CDR3 totals 18 residues. V lost 0 bases, J lost 2 bases, and 20 bases lay in between. This CDR3 is CASSLERDGGPATYEQYF. Here the CDR3 DNA reads TGTGCCAGCAGCTTAGAAAGAGACGGGGGGCCGGCTACCTACGAGCAGTACTTC.

This clonotype was seen ten or more times. This chain joins TRBV7-6 and TRBJ1-1, with D possibly being TRBD1 (6 bases). With 4 bases removed from V and 2 bases from J, the gap between germline ends came to 8 bases. CDR3 size: 13 residues. The germline gives CDR1 SGHVS, CDR2 FNYEAQ. DNA of the CDR3: TGTGCCAGCAGCTACGGGGGCAACACTGAAGCTTTCTTT. Encoded protein: CASSYGGNTEAFF.

This clonotype turned up a few times. The chain joins TRBV3-1 to TRBJ2-5; 11 bases map to TRBD2. The length of the CDR3 is 14 residues. With V trimmed by 3 bases and J by 3 bases, 0 bases remained unmatched. In germline, CDR1 is LGHDT, CDR2 YNNKEL (reference sequence). This CDR3 reads CASSQTSGEETQYF. As DNA, the CDR3 is TGTGCCAGCAGCCAGACTAGCGGGGAAGAGACCCAGTACTTC.

This clonotype was seen ten or more times. The chain employs TRBV19 and TRBJ2-3, with D perhaps matching TRBD2 (6 bases). V lost 3 bases, J lost 6 bases, and 16 bases lay in between. The V gene's germline CDR1 is LNHDA and CDR2 SQIVND (reference sequence). The CDR3 is 15 amino acids. CDR3 amino acids: CASSITAGGSDTQYF. The CDR3 region has the DNA TGTGCCAGTAGTATCACCGCCGGGGGATCGGATACGCAGTATTTT.